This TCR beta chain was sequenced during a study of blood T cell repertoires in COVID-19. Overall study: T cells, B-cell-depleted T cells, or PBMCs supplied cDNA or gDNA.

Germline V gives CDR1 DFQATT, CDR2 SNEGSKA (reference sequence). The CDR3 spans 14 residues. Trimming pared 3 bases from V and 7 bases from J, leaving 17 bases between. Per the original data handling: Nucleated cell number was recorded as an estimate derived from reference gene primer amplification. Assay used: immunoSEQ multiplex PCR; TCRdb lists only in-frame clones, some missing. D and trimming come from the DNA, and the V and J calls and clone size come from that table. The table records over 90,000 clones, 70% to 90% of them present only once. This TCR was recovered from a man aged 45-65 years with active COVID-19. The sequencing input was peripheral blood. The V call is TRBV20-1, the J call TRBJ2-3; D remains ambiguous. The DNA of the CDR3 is TGCAGTGCTAGTCCCCCGGGTGGTCCTAATACGCAGTATTTT. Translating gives CSASPPGGPNTQYF.